The 6 T cell receptor beta chains given below trace back to one sample, sequenced in a study of identical twins. MiXCR, run by TCRdb on the 5' RACE reads, gives a single entry per CDR3 protein. The data contain hundreds of thousands of distinct CDR3 sequences, roughly 7.1% of them singletons. These data also featured in a second study, about yellow fever vaccine responses in identical twins.

The sequencing sample was made of PBMCs. These TCRs come from a woman between 18 and 29 years old in good health.

This clonotype was counted at least ten times. This sequence joins TRBV12-3 or TRBV12-4 and TRBJ2-1, with a tentative D call TRBD1 (5 bases). This CDR3 comprises 13 residues. The V gene lost 0 bases and the J gene lost 7 bases, with 7 bases spanning the gap. CDR3 nucleotide sequence: TGTGCCAGCAGTTTAGCGAAGGGGAATGAGCAGTTCTTC. Protein product: CASSLAKGNEQFF.

This clonotype was seen ten or more times. This chain uses TRBV5-1 with TRBJ2-7, with 14 bases that match TRBD2. The germline V gene has CDR1 SGHRS and CDR2 YFSETQ. The CDR3 length is 16 residues. The V and J ends lost 4 bases and 3 bases, in that order; junction bases with no gene match: 6. CDR3 protein: CASSRTGTSGSYEQYF. The CDR3 DNA reads as TGCGCCAGCAGCCGTACCGGGACTAGCGGGAGCTACGAGCAGTACTTC.

The chain is built from TRBV29-1 and TRBJ2-5; 14 positions match TRBD2. The CDR3 loop spans 17 amino acids. V lost 3 bases to trimming and J lost 3 bases; unmatched junction nucleotides: 9. Germline values: CDR1 SQVTM, CDR2 ANQGSEA. The CDR3 DNA is TGCAGCGTTGATGGGACTAGCGGGAGAAAAGCTGAAGAGACCCAGTACTTC. Protein product: CSVDGTSGRKAEETQYF.

This clonotype was observed a few times. The chain has TRBV29-1 and TRBJ2-5; a weak D match, TRBD2 (6 bases). Germline CDR1 reads SQVTM; CDR2 reads ANQGSEA. This CDR3 contains 14 residues. V was shortened by 4 bases and J by 5 bases, with 17 bases between the two germline ends. Here the CDR3 DNA reads TGCAGCGTTGCCTGGGGGGAGTGGGGCGAGACCCAGTACTTC. It codes for CSVAWGEWGETQYF.

The chain employs TRBV10-3 and TRBJ1-1, with D possibly being TRBD1 (6 bases). The CDR3 consists of 13 residues. Germline CDR1 ENHRY, CDR2 SYGVKD. Deletions cut 7 bases from V and 1 base from J, with 10 bases between. The CDR3 loop reads CAIKGGSNTEAFF. Written as DNA, the CDR3 is TGTGCCATCAAGGGGGGCTCGAACACTGAAGCTTTCTTT.

The chain employs TRBV27 and TRBJ2-1; 10 positions agree with TRBD2. The CDR3 loop spans 16 amino acids. Germline assignment: CDR1 MNHEY and CDR2 SMNVEV (reference sequence). V trimming: 6 bases; J trimming: 7 bases; junction bases outside the gene matches: 12. CDR3 sequence reads: CASSRLLAGEGNEQFF. CDR3 nucleotides: TGTGCCAGCAGCCGCCTTCTAGCGGGAGAGGGTAATGAGCAGTTCTTC.